The 32 T cell receptor beta chains below were found in one sample sequenced in a study of shared clonotypes between healthy human individuals. Libraries were prepared by immunoSEQ multiplex PCR; TCRdb keeps only in-frame clonotypes and omits some of them. This sample yields some 2,500,000 clones, of which around 90% are seen a single time; more than 0.35% belongs to the top ten. The sample comprised naive CD4+ T cells from PBMCs. The subset was: CD45RA+ positively selected. The receptors derive from a man between 18 and 29 years old in good health. Some clones in this sample may be carry-over from other donors' samples.

J is TRBJ1-5 and V is TRBV4-1; D is ambiguous. CDR1 MGHRA and CDR2 YSYEKL come from the germline V gene. CDR3 length: 17 residues. Trimming pared 3 bases from V and 5 bases from J, leaving 20 bases between. The CDR3 sequence is CASSHRTRGVGDQPQHF. CDR3 nucleotides: TGCGCCAGCAGCCATCGAACCCGCGGGGTCGGGGATCAGCCCCAGCATTTT.

This sequence joins TRBV11-3 and TRBJ2-1, with D perhaps matching TRBD1 (6 bases). The V and J ends lost 2 bases and 15 bases respectively, with 17 bases between them. The CDR3 covers 13 residues. Germline V gene data show CDR1 as SGHNT and CDR2 as YENEEA. The CDR3 DNA reads as TGTGCCAGCAGCTTAACCCAAGGGACAAAGATGTTCTTC. It encodes CASSLTQGTKMFF.

The table lists this clone with a few counts. J is TRBJ1-1 and V is TRBV29-1, with D possibly being TRBD1 (5 bases). V gave up 7 bases and J gave up 11 bases, with 20 bases separating them. Germline V gene sequence: CDR1 SQVTM, CDR2 ANQGSEA. The CDR3 has 12 residues. The CDR3 loop reads CSALGQAHEAFF. The CDR3 DNA sequence: TGCAGCGCCCTGGGGCAGGCCCATGAGGCTTTCTTT.

CDR3 bases: TGTGCCAGCAGTCCAACGGCGGGGCGGGAGGGGCACTCTAGCACAGATACGCAGTATTTT. Its protein product is CASSPTAGREGHSSTDTQYF. V and J are TRBV28 and TRBJ2-3; 9 bases fit TRBD2. The germline V gene encodes CDR1 MDHEN and CDR2 SYDVKM. The ends lost 5 bases at V and 0 bases at J; junction bases unmatched: 18. The CDR3 is 20 residues long.

The chain couples TRBV4-1 to TRBJ1-2; tentative D call: TRBD1 (5 bases). The CDR3 covers 20 residues. The germline CDR1 and CDR2 sequences are MGHRA and YSYEKL. The ends were cut back, 3 bases at V and 5 bases at J, with 31 bases in the middle. The CDR3 coding sequence is TGCGCCAGCAGCCACCCCCTGGGGGATCGGCCGACGAGGCACATTTATGGCTACACCTTC. Amino acids: CASSHPLGDRPTRHIYGYTF.

The V gene is TRBV5-4, the J gene TRBJ2-5, with no clear D. The V gene lost 4 bases and the J gene lost 5 bases, with 15 bases spanning the gap. CDR1 and CDR2 (germline): SGHNT, YYREEE (reference sequence). The length of the CDR3 is 14 residues. The CDR3 bases are TGTGCCAGCAGCCTCCCGTACTCTTGGGAGACCCAGTACTTC. Residues: CASSLPYSWETQYF.

The chain recombines TRBV5-1 with TRBJ2-3, with D perhaps TRBD1 (8 bases). Looked up from germline, CDR1 is SGHRS and CDR2 is YFSETQ. Trimming took off 2 bases at V and 5 bases at J, with 15 bases between the two ends. The CDR3 runs 15 residues. For the CDR3, the DNA is TGCGCCAGCAGCTTCAGCGGGACAGGCCAAGATACGCAGTATTTT. It is translated as CASSFSGTGQDTQYF.

The chain recombines TRBV7-3 with TRBJ2-4; 8 bases line up with TRBD2. Trimming at V came to 2 bases and at J to 8 bases, leaving 8 bases not matched to a gene. The length of the CDR3 is 15 residues. CDR1 is SGHTA and CDR2 is FQGTGA in the germline V gene. The DNA for the CDR3 is TGTGCCAGCAGCTTATTGCCAGCGGGAGCGGACATTCAGTACTTC. It is translated as CASSLLPAGADIQYF.

This chain joins TRBV6-5 and TRBJ1-1; D is perhaps TRBD1 (5 bases). Trimming shortened V by 7 bases and J by 5 bases, and 17 bases separated the two germline ends. This CDR3 has 14 residues. CDR1 is MNHEY, CDR2 SVGAGI, per germline. CDR3 residues: CASNPIYGGTEAFF. CDR3 nucleotides: TGTGCCAGCAACCCCATATACGGGGGGACTGAAGCTTTCTTT.

V usage is TRBV4-2 and J usage is TRBJ2-1, with D tentatively TRBD2 (6 bases). V dropped 1 base and J dropped 2 bases, with 9 bases sitting between them. The CDR3 runs to 15 residues. Germline V gene data show CDR1 as LGHNA and CDR2 as YNFKEQ. The CDR3 DNA reads TGTGCCAGCAGCCAAGCGGGAGCAGCCTACAATGAGCAGTTCTTC. It encodes CASSQAGAAYNEQFF.

The rearrangement links TRBV11-2 to TRBJ2-7; a weak D match, TRBD2 (5 bases). The ends were cut back, 2 bases at V and 2 bases at J, with 10 bases in the middle. Per the germline V gene, CDR1 is SGHAT and CDR2 is FQNNGV. This CDR3 spans 14 amino acids. CDR3 coding DNA: TGTGCCAGCAGCTTAAGCGGCAGCCCCTACGAGCAGTACTTC. Protein product: CASSLSGSPYEQYF.

This rearrangement joins TRBV5-4 to TRBJ1-2; TRBD1 is a possible D gene (5 bases). Germline assignment: CDR1 SGHNT and CDR2 YYREEE (reference sequence). The CDR3 runs to 15 residues. V shed 4 bases and J shed 0 bases, with 13 bases lying between them. CDR3 coding DNA: TGTGCCAGCAGCCCTTACGGGGCCACTAACTATGGCTACACCTTC. It is translated as CASSPYGATNYGYTF.

The CDR3 coding sequence is TGTGCCAGCAGCCTTCAGGGTGGGAGAAACCCCCGGAGAGGTGAGCAGTACTTC. As protein: CASSLQGGRNPRRGEQYF. The rearrangement links TRBV28 to TRBJ2-7, with D perhaps assigned TRBD1 or TRBD2 (5 bases each). Germline CDR1 MDHEN, CDR2 SYDVKM. This CDR3 contains 18 residues. V was cut by 6 bases and J by 7 bases, with 31 bases left in between. The variable domain in full, with the rest retrieved from reference TRBV28 and TRBJ2-7, is DVKVTQSSRYLVKRTGEKVFLECVQDMDHENMFWYRQDPGLGLRLIYFSYDVKMKEKGDIPEGYSVSREKKERFSLILESASTNQTSMYLCASSLQGGRNPRRGEQYFGPGTRLTVT.

The chain has TRBV7-2 and TRBJ2-1; TRBD2 aligns across 9 bases. This CDR3 has 17 residues. V lost 4 bases to trimming and J lost 12 bases; unmatched junction nucleotides: 19. The V gene's germline CDR1 is SGHTA and CDR2 FQGNSA. This CDR3 reads CASSSEARAGGSGRQFF. Here the CDR3 DNA reads TGTGCCAGCAGCTCTGAGGCGAGAGCGGGGGGATCAGGACGGCAGTTCTTC.

The rearrangement links TRBV6-1 to TRBJ2-7; a possible D gene is TRBD1 (6 bases). The CDR3 has 14 amino acids. Germline loops: CDR1 MNHNS, CDR2 SASEGT. V dropped 3 bases and J dropped 3 bases, with 12 bases sitting between them. CDR3 sequence reads: CASSDRTGYYEQYF. DNA for the CDR3: TGTGCCAGCAGTGATAGAACAGGGTACTACGAGCAGTACTTC.

The chain links TRBV5-4 to TRBJ2-7; TRBD2 aligns across 12 bases. V shed 4 bases and J 6 bases; nucleotides not matched to a gene: 20. This CDR3 is built from 19 residues. The V gene's germline CDR1 is SGHNT and CDR2 YYREEE (reference sequence). The CDR3, as DNA: TGTGCCAGCAGCCCGGGACTAGCGGGCACACAGTTCGACAGGGTCGAGCAGTACTTC. This sequence encodes CASSPGLAGTQFDRVEQYF.

This rearrangement joins TRBV9 to TRBJ2-3; D may correspond to TRBD1 or TRBD2 (5 bases each). Looked up from germline, CDR1 is SGDLS and CDR2 is YYNGEE. The CDR3 is made up of 14 amino acids. V lost 10 bases to trimming and J lost 0 bases, with 15 bases between them. The CDR3 nucleotides are TGTGCCTCCAACCGGGACCTGAGCACAGATACGCAGTATTTT. This sequence encodes CASNRDLSTDTQYF.

The V call is TRBV9, the J call TRBJ2-7; 9 nucleotides agree with TRBD2. V dropped 0 bases and J dropped 7; count of bases not matched to a gene: 11. This CDR3 is built from 16 residues. Germline CDR1 SGDLS, CDR2 YYNGEE. This CDR3 reads CASSVAPLAGVGEQYF. The CDR3 DNA reads as TGTGCCAGCAGCGTAGCCCCCTTAGCGGGAGTTGGTGAGCAGTACTTC.

This chain connects TRBV11-1 to TRBJ2-7; possibly TRBD1 or TRBD2 for D (6 bases each). The V end lost 1 base, the J end lost 5 bases, and 18 bases lay between the germline ends. CDR1 and CDR2 from the germline V gene are SGHAT and FQDESV (reference sequence). This CDR3 region has 16 residues. CDR3 sequence (DNA): TGTGCCAGCAGCTTAGAGCCGGGGGCGTTAAGGAACGAGCAGTACTTC. Protein sequence: CASSLEPGALRNEQYF.

V and J are TRBV11-3 and TRBJ2-1, with unresolved D. CDR1 SGHNT and CDR2 YENEEA come from the germline V gene. This CDR3 spans 13 amino acids. V was pared by 5 bases and J by 4 bases, with 9 bases between. CDR3 nucleotides: TGTGCCAGCAGCCCAACCCTTTACAATGAGCAGTTCTTC. Translated: CASSPTLYNEQFF.

The chain employs TRBV5-5 and TRBJ2-7; tentatively, D is TRBD2 (6 bases). CDR3 length equals 15 residues. The V gene's germline CDR1 is SGHKS and CDR2 YYEKEE (reference sequence). The V gene lost 4 bases and the J gene lost 0 bases, with 14 bases spanning the gap. CDR3 nucleotides: TGTGCCAGCAGCGACAGTCTAGCGCGCTCCTACGAGCAGTACTTC. This encodes CASSDSLARSYEQYF.

The rearrangement links TRBV11-2 to TRBJ2-1; unclear D gene. Germline V CDR1 and CDR2: SGHAT, FQNNGV. The CDR3 spans 11 residues. Trimming took 5 bases from V and 8 from J, leaving 7 bases between them. The DNA for the CDR3 is TGTGCCAGCAGCAACTTCGATGAGCAGTTCTTC. It translates to CASSNFDEQFF.

The chain links TRBV6-5 to TRBJ1-1, with 7 bases lining up with TRBD1. The CDR3 contains 15 residues. Germline CDR1 and CDR2: MNHEY and SVGAGI. J lost 1 base, V lost 6 bases, and 8 bases had no gene match. The CDR3 DNA reads as TGTGCCAGCAGCAAGACCGGGACAGCGAACACTGAAGCTTTCTTT. Amino acid sequence: CASSKTGTANTEAFF.

Worth noting for this clone: Other DNA sequences in this sample translate to the same CDR3. This chain links TRBV28 with TRBJ1-2; possibly TRBD1 for D (5 bases). With 10 bases removed from V and 6 bases from J, the gap between germline ends came to 6 bases. Looked up from germline, CDR1 is MDHEN and CDR2 is SYDVKM. This CDR3 spans 9 amino acids. The CDR3 bases are TGTGCCATAGGGGATGGCTACACCTTC. Its translation is CAIGDGYTF.

The chain uses TRBV18 and TRBJ1-2, with 8 bases identical to TRBD1. Losses at the gene ends were 6 bases for V and 7 bases for J; bases not matched to a gene: 7. This CDR3 contains 13 residues. CDR1 and CDR2 from the germline V gene are KGHSH and LQKENI. The CDR3 loop reads CASSAGQGGGYTF. In nucleotides, the CDR3 is TGTGCCAGCTCTGCCGGACAGGGCGGTGGCTACACCTTC.

The V call is TRBV7-6, the J call TRBJ2-7; TRBD2 agrees at 14 bases. Germline loops: CDR1 SGHVS, CDR2 FNYEAQ. This CDR3 is built from 15 residues. V trimming: 4 bases; J trimming: 6 bases; junction bases outside the gene matches: 5. The CDR3 loop is CASSYGLAGGPEQYF. In DNA form, the CDR3 reads TGTGCCAGCAGCTACGGACTAGCGGGAGGACCCGAGCAGTACTTC.

The chain combines TRBV5-6 with TRBJ2-3; 9 bases fit TRBD2. The length of the CDR3 is 15 residues. V was pared by 4 bases and J by 1 base, with 4 bases of the junction left unmatched. In germline, CDR1 is SGHDT, CDR2 YYEEEE. CDR3 region: CASSSSGGGTDTQYF. Here the CDR3 DNA reads TGTGCCAGCAGCAGTAGCGGGGGCGGCACAGATACGCAGTATTTT.

The V gene is TRBV9, the J gene TRBJ2-2; 7 bases line up with TRBD1. With V trimmed by 4 bases and J by 5 bases, 5 bases remained unmatched. This CDR3 has 14 residues. Looked up from germline, CDR1 is SGDLS and CDR2 is YYNGEE. The CDR3 sequence is CASSRQQGTGELFF. DNA of the CDR3: TGTGCCAGCAGCAGACAACAGGGGACCGGGGAGCTGTTTTTT.

This clone was observed once. The chain carries TRBV9 and TRBJ2-7; 7 nucleotides line up with TRBD1. The CDR3 runs 14 residues. Germline loops: CDR1 SGDLS, CDR2 YYNGEE. The V and J ends lost 4 bases and 3 bases, in that order; junction bases with no gene match: 7. CDR3 DNA sequence: TGTGCCAGCAGCCCACAGGGGCTGGGCTACGAGCAGTACTTC. This gives the protein CASSPQGLGYEQYF. The full variable domain, its missing parts supplied by reference TRBV9 and TRBJ2-7, is DSGVTQTPKHLITATGQRVTLRCSPRSGDLSVYWYQQSLDQGLQFLIQYYNGEERAKGNILERFSAQQFPDLHSELNLSSLELGDSALYFCASSPQGLGYEQYFGPGTRLTVT.

J is TRBJ2-5 and V is TRBV5-1; no definite D call. Germline CDR1 and CDR2: SGHRS and YFSETQ. Trimming stripped 0 bases from V and 7 bases from J, with 10 bases between. This CDR3 contains 13 residues. The CDR3 DNA reads as TGCGCCAGCAGCTTGGAGCCTGTCGGGACCCAGTACTTC. It yields the protein CASSLEPVGTQYF.

Concerning this clone: Other nucleotide sequences from this sample produce the same CDR3. V gene TRBV6-5 combines with J gene TRBJ2-3, with 8 positions matching TRBD2. Per the germline V gene, CDR1 is MNHEY and CDR2 is SVGAGI. V lost 2 bases, J lost 0 bases, and 4 bases stayed unmatched. This CDR3 is built from 16 residues. In DNA form, the CDR3 reads TGTGCCAGCAGTTACAGCGGGAGCACTAGCACAGATACGCAGTATTTT. Amino acid sequence: CASSYSGSTSTDTQYF.

Regarding this clone: Other nucleotide sequences from this sample produce the same CDR3. The V and J genes are TRBV5-1 and TRBJ2-7; 10 bases line up with TRBD2. The V gene's germline CDR1 is SGHRS and CDR2 YFSETQ. This CDR3 contains 14 residues. V gave up 3 bases and J gave up 7 bases; unmatched junction bases: 7. DNA for the CDR3: TGCGCCAGCAGCTCCCTAGCGGGAGAGGGGGAGCAGTACTTC. Amino acids: CASSSLAGEGEQYF.